A single sample gave rise to the 22 T cell receptor beta chains below, sequenced in a study of cytomegalovirus exposure and HLA in healthy donors. Primers included in the PCR were 60 Vbeta and 13 Jbeta primers. TCRdb's copy holds only in-frame clones and misses some; the assay was immunoSEQ multiplex PCR. The sample's table shows under 60,000 clones. Sequenced input: PBMCs. The source of these receptors is a woman between 25 and 40 years old in good health and CMV-seropositive.

The chain uses TRBV15 and TRBJ1-3, with D perhaps TRBD1 (5 bases). This CDR3 contains 15 residues. Germline lookup yields CDR1 LNHNV and CDR2 YYDKDF (reference sequence). V dropped 3 bases and J dropped 4 bases, with 13 bases sitting between them. Here the CDR3 reads CATSRANRPGNTIYF. The DNA for the CDR3 is TGTGCCACCAGCAGGGCCAACAGGCCCGGAAACACCATATATTTT.

The rearrangement uses TRBV5-1 and TRBJ1-1, with a possible D match to TRBD1 (6 bases). V was cut by 2 bases and J by 5 bases, with 13 bases left in between. This CDR3 is 14 amino acids long. Germline lookup yields CDR1 SGHRS and CDR2 YFSETQ. DNA for the CDR3: TGCGCCAGCAGCTTTTCCGCAGGGGATACTGAAGCTTTCTTT. This codes for CASSFSAGDTEAFF.

V gene TRBV6-7 combines with J gene TRBJ2-7; 7 bases agree with TRBD2. TRBV6-7 has ORF status, its function being uncertain. This CDR3 comprises 13 residues. V lost 2 bases to trimming and J lost 4 bases; unmatched junction nucleotides: 2. CDR3 sequence: CASSYTSDYEQYF. The CDR3, as DNA: TGTGCCAGCAGTTACACTAGCGATTACGAGCAGTACTTC.

This CDR3 is CASSRVASTNEKLFF. CDR3 in DNA: TGCGCCAGCAGCCGAGTCGCGTCAACTAATGAAAAACTGTTTTTT. This chain joins TRBV4-1 and TRBJ1-4; D remains unclear. Per germline, CDR1 MGHRA and CDR2 YSYEKL. Trimming stripped 4 bases from V and 0 bases from J, with 9 bases between. The CDR3 consists of 15 residues.

This rearrangement joins TRBV5-1 to TRBJ1-3; TRBD1 matches at 8 bases. Trimming removed 4 bases from V and 0 bases from J; junction bases left unmatched: 6. CDR1 SGHRS and CDR2 YFSETQ come from the germline V gene. This CDR3 contains 16 residues. In DNA, the CDR3 is TGCGCCAGCAGCGTAGGGACAGGCAGCTCTGGAAACACCATATATTTT. Translated: CASSVGTGSSGNTIYF.

V is TRBV27 and J is TRBJ2-7; 10 bases agree with TRBD2. J gave up 4 bases and V 9 bases, and 24 bases lay outside the gene matches. CDR1 is MNHEY, CDR2 SMNVEV, per germline (reference sequence). The CDR3 extends over 19 amino acids. The CDR3 sequence: CAREGPQGSLAGAGYEQYF. The CDR3 DNA follows: TGTGCCAGGGAGGGGCCACAGGGTAGCCTAGCGGGAGCGGGATACGAGCAGTACTTC.

In nucleotides, the CDR3 is TGCAGCGTTGAAAAGGGGGGGGGAGGTGAGCAGTTCTTC. Amino acid sequence: CSVEKGGGGEQFF. The chain carries TRBV29-1 and TRBJ2-1; D is perhaps TRBD2 (7 bases). From germline, CDR1 is SQVTM and CDR2 ANQGSEA. V gave up 2 bases and J gave up 9 bases, with 14 bases separating them. The CDR3 spans 13 residues.

V gene TRBV5-1 combines with J gene TRBJ2-1; 9 nucleotides agree with TRBD2. Germline-derived CDR1 and CDR2 are SGHRS and YFSETQ. The length of the CDR3 is 14 residues. The J segment lost 8 bases and the V segment lost 2 bases, leaving 5 bases of the junction unmatched. CDR3 DNA: TGCGCCAGCAGCTTAGGCGGGGGGGCGGATGAGCAGTTCTTC. Its translation: CASSLGGGADEQFF.

The chain combines TRBV30 with TRBJ1-1; D may be TRBD1 (5 bases). V dropped 5 bases and J dropped 7 bases, with 17 bases sitting between them. CDR3 length equals 13 residues. The germline CDR1 and CDR2 sequences are GTSNPN and SVGIG (reference sequence). The CDR3 nucleotides read TGTGCCTGGTCTCCCGGGACTGTCCGTGAAGCTTTCTTT. Its protein product is CAWSPGTVREAFF.

The chain couples TRBV5-6 to TRBJ2-7; D gene uncertain. The CDR3 is 14 residues long. V was pared by 0 bases and J by 0 bases, with 7 bases between. Germline assignment: CDR1 SGHDT and CDR2 YYEEEE. The CDR3 bases are TGTGCCAGCAGCTTGGGCAGAAACTCCTACGAGCAGTACTTC. Amino acid sequence: CASSLGRNSYEQYF.

J is TRBJ2-7 and V is TRBV14, with 12 bases matching TRBD2. V trimming: 1 base; J trimming: 4 bases; junction bases outside the gene matches: 5. The CDR3 covers 16 residues. Germline V lookup: CDR1 SGHDN, CDR2 FVKESK. The CDR3 nucleotides read TGTGCCAGCAGCCAAGTGAGGACTAGCGGGAATTACGAGCAGTACTTC. The encoded protein is CASSQVRTSGNYEQYF.

The V gene is TRBV27, the J gene TRBJ1-6; no definite D call. Germline V gene sequence: CDR1 MNHEY, CDR2 SMNVEV (reference sequence). Trimming stripped 5 bases from V and 9 bases from J, with 17 bases between. CDR3 length: 15 amino acids. CDR3 sequence: CASSPRARMFSPLHF. The CDR3 nucleotides are TGTGCCAGCAGTCCTCGAGCCCGAATGTTTTCACCCCTCCACTTT.

The V gene is TRBV29-1, the J gene TRBJ1-1, with TRBD1 identical over 7 bases. Germline V gene sequence: CDR1 SQVTM, CDR2 ANQGSEA. This CDR3 has 13 amino acids. V gave up 5 bases and J gave up 6 bases; unmatched junction bases: 9. The DNA of the CDR3 is TGCAGCGTTCAACAGGGGAAGTTGTCTGAAGCTTTCTTT. Translated, it gives CSVQQGKLSEAFF. The full variable domain, with the rest looked up from reference TRBV29-1 and TRBJ1-1, is SAVISQKPSRDICQRGTSLTIQCQVDSQVTMMFWYRQQPGQSLTLIATANQGSEATYESGFVIDKFPISRPNLTFSTLTVSNMSPEDSSIYLCSVQQGKLSEAFFGQGTRLTVV.

This chain connects TRBV2 to TRBJ2-1; 13 bases align to TRBD2. The germline CDR1 and CDR2 sequences are SNHLY and FYNNEI. The CDR3 sequence is 16 residues long. With 1 base clipped from V and 7 bases from J, the junction kept 4 bases outside the gene matches. The CDR3 loop is CASSEEGLAGPNEQFF. The CDR3 bases are TGTGCCAGCAGTGAAGAGGGACTAGCGGGACCTAATGAGCAGTTCTTC.

This chain joins TRBV25-1 and TRBJ2-2, with 8 bases fitting TRBD2. Germline values: CDR1 MGHDK, CDR2 SYGVNS. CDR3 length: 18 residues. Losses at the gene ends were 6 bases for V and 5 bases for J; bases not matched to a gene: 17. CDR3 in amino acids: CASSGLHGRAPRTGELFF. The CDR3 coding sequence is TGTGCCAGCAGCGGGCTGCACGGGAGGGCTCCGAGGACCGGGGAGCTGTTTTTT.

V is TRBV18 and J is TRBJ2-3; D is undetermined. Germline V gene lookup returns CDR1 KGHSH and CDR2 LQKENI. V lost 2 bases, J lost 5 bases, and 8 bases lay in between. CDR3 size: 13 residues. The CDR3 spells CASSPILLDTQYF. In DNA form, the CDR3 reads TGTGCCAGCTCACCAATCTTGTTAGATACGCAGTATTTT.

The CDR3 bases are TGTGCCAGCAGTTCCCACAGGGCCCTCGACTATGGCTACACCTTC. Amino acids: CASSSHRALDYGYTF. The V call is TRBV28, the J call TRBJ1-2; D is possibly TRBD1 (6 bases). Germline V gives CDR1 MDHEN, CDR2 SYDVKM. Trimming stripped 4 bases from V and 3 bases from J, with 15 bases between. The CDR3 spans 15 residues.

With respect to this clone: The sample carries other DNA sequences with the same CDR3. This chain links TRBV20-1 with TRBJ2-7; possibly TRBD1 for D (5 bases). The CDR3 has 11 amino acids. Germline V gives CDR1 DFQATT, CDR2 SNEGSKA (reference sequence). V lost 0 bases and J 5 bases, leaving 5 bases between the germline ends. The CDR3 region has the DNA TGCAGTGCTAGAGAAGGGGACGAGCAGTACTTC. This sequence encodes CSAREGDEQYF.

The DNA of the CDR3 is TGTGCCAGCAGCGCTGGGACTAGCGGGGGATTTAACCAAGAGACCCAGTACTTC. Residues: CASSAGTSGGFNQETQYF. V is TRBV9 and J is TRBJ2-5, with TRBD2 matching 14 bases. The CDR3 sequence is 18 residues long. After removal of 3 bases from V and 0 bases from J, the junction contained 7 bases not matched to a gene. Germline V gene data show CDR1 as SGDLS and CDR2 as YYNGEE.

This rearrangement joins TRBV30 to TRBJ2-1; D is unclear. Trimming left V 2 bases short and J 5 bases short, with 22 bases between. CDR3 length equals 17 residues. Germline CDR1 is GTSNPN and CDR2 is SVGIG (reference sequence). This CDR3 is CAWSLPTIAAINNEQFF. The CDR3, as DNA: TGTGCCTGGAGTCTCCCAACCATCGCGGCAATAAACAATGAGCAGTTCTTC.

This rearrangement joins TRBV11-2 to TRBJ2-7, with D possibly matching TRBD1 (5 bases). With 6 bases removed from V and 1 base from J, the gap between germline ends came to 10 bases. Germline V CDR1 and CDR2: SGHAT, FQNNGV. The CDR3 is made up of 13 amino acids. The DNA of the CDR3 is TGTGCCAGCAGTATAGGGGTTTCCTACGAGCAGTACTTC. Translating gives CASSIGVSYEQYF.

V gene TRBV19 combines with J gene TRBJ1-5; D is unresolved. V was clipped by 11 bases and J by 6 bases, with 17 bases between them. CDR1 and CDR2 from the germline V gene are LNHDA and SQIVND (reference sequence). The CDR3 is 13 amino acids. The CDR3 bases are TGTGCCTCCTCCCCGGGAGTCGGTCAGCCCCAGCATTTT. Translated: CASSPGVGQPQHF.